Sequencing of this T cell receptor (beta chain) was carried out in a study of PD-L1 blockade in urothelial cancer. Background on the study: Blood drawn 3 weeks (second dose) and 6 weeks after treatment start was analyzed. Counts from blood samples showed a median of approximately 150,000 T cells.

The study's findings and limits: Enhanced expansion of tumor-associated blood clones at 3 weeks characterized durable-benefit patients.

Generated by immunoSEQ multiplex PCR, the TCRdb table keeps only in-frame clones and is missing some. The sample records tens of thousands of clones, 82% being singletons. Concerning this clone: Antigen specificity is unknown.

Urothelial carcinoma, locally advanced or metastatic, affected the patients. The V and J ends lost 4 bases and 1 base respectively, with 10 bases between them. CDR1 GTSNPN and CDR2 SVGIG come from the germline V gene (reference sequence). The length of the CDR3 is 13 residues. This sample comprised PBMCs, obtained around atezolizumab (anti-PD-L1) treatment. The source is a man aged 55 to 69 with urothelial cancer. The V gene is TRBV30, the J gene TRBJ1-1; tentatively, D is TRBD1 (6 bases). The CDR3: CAWNTGPNTEAFF. In DNA form, the CDR3 reads TGTGCCTGGAACACAGGGCCGAACACTGAAGCTTTCTTT.